Presented here are 9 T cell receptor beta chains from one specimen sequenced in a study of CD8 T cells in ankylosing spondylitis. TCRdb ran MiXCR on the 5' RACE reads and lists one entry per CDR3 protein. Of 150,000 or so distinct CDR3 sequences listed, roughly a third were seen once; the top ten hold around 6%. Input material: synovial fluid, either unsorted or a sorted T cell fraction (not recorded which). The receptors derive from a male donor with ankylosing spondylitis.

This clonotype has a count of ten or more. The CDR3, as DNA: TGTGCCAGCAGTCGAGTTGGGGAAAAACTGTTTTTT. It translates to CASSRVGEKLFF. The chain carries TRBV12-3 or TRBV12-4 and TRBJ1-4; D remains ambiguous. The ends were cut back, 5 bases at V and 8 bases at J, with 9 bases in the middle. This CDR3 has 12 residues.

CDR3 nucleotides: TGTGCCAGCAGTTTACGAGGTGGTGCCTCTGGCTACACCTTC. It codes for CASSLRGGASGYTF. This chain joins TRBV12-3 or TRBV12-4 and TRBJ1-2; D uncertain. V lost 2 bases and J 7 bases, leaving 14 bases between the germline ends. The CDR3 loop spans 14 amino acids.

J is TRBJ1-1 and V is TRBV4-2, with TRBD1 matching 8 bases. CDR3 size: 16 residues. Germline CDR1 and CDR2: LGHNA and YNFKEQ. The V gene end was trimmed by 0 bases and the J gene end by 7 bases; junction bases not matched to a gene: 10. CDR3 bases: TGTGCCAGCAGCCAAGAACTTACTTCGGGACAGGATGAAGCTTTCTTT. It translates to CASSQELTSGQDEAFF.

The chain is built from TRBV28 and TRBJ2-7, with TRBD2 matching over 8 bases. V shed 6 bases and J 2 bases; nucleotides not matched to a gene: 9. The CDR3 loop spans 15 amino acids. Germline values: CDR1 MDHEN, CDR2 SYDVKM. CDR3 DNA sequence: TGTGCCAGCAGGGGGCCGGGACTAGGAACCTACGAGCAGTACTTC. It yields the protein CASRGPGLGTYEQYF.

A single count supports this clonotype. Here the CDR3 reads CASSLVKRTDTQYF. The CDR3 region has the DNA TGCGCCAGCAGCTTGGTCAAGCGCACAGATACGCAGTATTTT. The gene calls are TRBV5-1 and TRBJ2-3; no firm D call. The CDR3 spans 14 residues. The V end lost 0 bases, the J end lost 1 base, and 6 bases lay between the germline ends. The V gene's germline CDR1 is SGHRS and CDR2 YFSETQ.

This clonotype was picked up a small number of times. The DNA for the CDR3 is TGTGCCAGCAGGAGGGCCACAGGGGGGAATTCACCCCTCCACTTT. Translated, it gives CASRRATGGNSPLHF. The chain employs TRBV28 and TRBJ1-6; 8 bases match TRBD1. The germline V gene has CDR1 MDHEN and CDR2 SYDVKM. Losses at the gene ends were 6 bases for V and 7 bases for J; bases not matched to a gene: 8. The CDR3 sequence is 15 residues long.

V usage is TRBV30 and J usage is TRBJ1-2; no clear D. From germline, CDR1 is GTSNPN and CDR2 SVGIG (reference sequence). V lost 2 bases and J lost 1, with 8 bases in between. There are 13 residues in the CDR3. CDR3 nucleotide sequence: TGTGCCTGGAGTCCTCAGGTTAACTATGGCTACACCTTC. Translation gives CAWSPQVNYGYTF.

The CDR3 DNA sequence: TGTGCCAGCAGCCACCCCGGGGGCACTGAAGCTTTCTTT. Translating gives CASSHPGGTEAFF. The rearrangement links TRBV4-2 to TRBJ1-1; weak D call: TRBD1 (5 bases). CDR3 length: 13 amino acids. V lost 3 bases, J lost 4 bases, and 9 bases lay in between. Germline V CDR1 and CDR2: LGHNA, YNFKEQ.

The chain combines TRBV10-3 with TRBJ2-7; no firm D call. V was cut by 3 bases and J by 5 bases, with 17 bases left in between. CDR3 size: 15 residues. Germline V gene lookup returns CDR1 ENHRY and CDR2 SYGVKD. DNA for the CDR3: TGTGCCATCAGTGATGGTAGTAGTTCGGCCAACGAGCAGTACTTC. It encodes CAISDGSSSANEQYF.